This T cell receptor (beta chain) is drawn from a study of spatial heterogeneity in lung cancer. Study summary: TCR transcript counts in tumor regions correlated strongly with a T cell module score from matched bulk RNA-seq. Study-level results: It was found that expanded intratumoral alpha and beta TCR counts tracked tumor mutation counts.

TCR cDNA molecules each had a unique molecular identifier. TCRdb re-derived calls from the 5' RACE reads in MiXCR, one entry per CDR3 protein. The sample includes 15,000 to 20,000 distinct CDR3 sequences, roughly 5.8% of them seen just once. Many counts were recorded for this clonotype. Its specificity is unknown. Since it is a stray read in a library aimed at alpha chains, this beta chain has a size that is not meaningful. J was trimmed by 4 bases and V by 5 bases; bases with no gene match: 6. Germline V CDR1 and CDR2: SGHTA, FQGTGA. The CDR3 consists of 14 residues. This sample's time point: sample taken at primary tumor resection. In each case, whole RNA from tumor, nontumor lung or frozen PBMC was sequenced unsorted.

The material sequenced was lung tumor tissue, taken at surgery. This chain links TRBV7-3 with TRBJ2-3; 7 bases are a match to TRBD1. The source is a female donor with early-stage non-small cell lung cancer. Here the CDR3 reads CASSPNRGPDTQYF. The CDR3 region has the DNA TGTGCCAGCAGCCCAAACAGGGGCCCAGATACGCAGTATTTT. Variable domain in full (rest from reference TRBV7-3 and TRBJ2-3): GAGVSQTPSNKVTEKGKYVELRCDPISGHTALYWYRQSLGQGPEFLIYFQGTGAADDSGLPNDRFFAVRPEGSVSTLKIQRTERGDSAVYLCASSPNRGPDTQYFGPGTRLTVL.